This note documents a single T cell receptor beta chain sequence. Its antigen is as yet unknown. The data derive from a study of brain T cells in children with intractable seizures. The protocol was immunoSEQ multiplex PCR, while the TCRdb copy is restricted to in-frame clones and leaves out a portion. The repertoire holds hundreds of thousands of clones, with over 90% as singletons. The sample's time point: blood from clinic visit 5 months post-surgery; TSC patient then seizure free. Only cases whose brain tissue showed the highest T cell transcript signatures were sequenced. The CDR3 contains 15 residues. CDR1 SGDLS and CDR2 YYNGEE come from the germline V gene. The V segment lost 6 bases and the J segment 5 bases; nucleotides outside the gene matches: 11. Study findings and constraints: Only CDR3 sequence similarity suggested viral specificity, without known HCMV serostatus. Clones missing pre-surgery may reflect undersampling of that blood sample.

The J gene is TRBJ2-3, the V gene TRBV9, with 8 positions matching TRBD2. The specimen was peripheral blood, collected 4 to 6 months after surgery. This receptor was obtained from a boy under two years old with tuberous sclerosis and intractable seizures. Here the CDR3 reads CASTRWGRGGDTQYF. DNA for the CDR3: TGTGCCAGCACCCGCTGGGGCCGGGGGGGAGATACGCAGTATTTT.